This TCR beta chain was identified in a study of T cell responses to AZD1222 COVID-19 vaccine. As regards this clone: As yet, its antigen is unknown.

Sequencing was performed with immunoSEQ multiplex PCR; in TCRdb, only in-frame clones are kept and a portion is missing. The data show 140,000 to 150,000 clones, with around 90% seen just once and approximately 3.8% held by the top ten. Study-wide results and caveats: In the spike-specific TCR repertoire, nearly half reportedly target unmutated variant regions.

Second-dose schedules of about 4 or about 12 weeks were combined. Between the trimmed V and J ends, which lost 1 base and 4 bases, there was a span of 16 bases. CDR1 GTSNPN and CDR2 SVGIG come from the germline V gene (reference sequence). The CDR3 has 15 residues. The sequencing here drew on peripheral blood, taken 28 days after the second AZD1222 dose. The sequence was collected from an adult who received the AZD1222 COVID-19 vaccine. This chain joins TRBV30 and TRBJ1-2, with a possible D match to TRBD1 (5 bases). CDR3: CAWSGGWDRRYGYTF. The CDR3 DNA reads as TGTGCCTGGAGTGGCGGCTGGGACCGCCGCTATGGCTACACCTTC.